This T cell receptor (beta chain) was captured by sequencing in a study of OX40 agonist ivuxolimab in advanced cancers. In the study overall: Ivuxolimab was a fully human IgG2 agonistic monoclonal antibody targeting the costimulatory receptor OX40 (CD134). In the dose-escalation cohort, 70% to 85% of patients were male, and the mean age was roughly 60 years, with a range of roughly 20 to 79. Partial responses occurred in three dose-escalation patients: two with cutaneous melanoma and one with hepatocellular carcinoma. Patients were allowed to have had prior anti-PD-1, anti-PD-L1 or anti-CTLA-4 therapy, and 40% to 45% of the dose-escalation patients had been treated with checkpoint inhibitors. The paper covers the monotherapy dose-escalation part of the phase I ivuxolimab trial, which included N = 52 patients. Intravenous ivuxolimab was administered to patients every 2 weeks at six dose levels: 0.01, 0.1, 0.3, 1.5, 3 and 10 mg/kg. Of the 50 to 55 dose-escalation patients, hepatocellular carcinoma was present in around 19, melanoma in roughly 15, renal cell carcinoma in 9 and head and neck cancer in 9. The purpose of peripheral TCRbeta sequencing was to test whether ivuxolimab changed TCR sequence diversity and led to clonal T-cell expansion.

Patients with a history of autoimmune disease or receiving systemic immunosuppression were excluded from the trial. Peripheral blood for TCR sequencing was drawn from every dose cohort at baseline, at cycle 4 day 1 and at cycle 7 day 1. Samples were obtained from an open-label, multicenter, first-in-human phase I dose-escalation trial of ivuxolimab. Adults with locally advanced or metastatic melanoma, renal cell carcinoma, hepatocellular carcinoma or head and neck squamous cell carcinoma were enrolled in the trial. CD4+ and CD8+ T cells were sorted separately from peripheral blood before TCR sequencing. Worth noting for this clone: Its antigen is still unknown. Base quality data are lacking; no much larger clone is found one base away.

To sequence the TCRbeta CDR3 region, genomic DNA was isolated from the sorted cells. TCRbeta CDR3 regions were sequenced using the immunoSEQ Assay. TCRdb retrieved this table from immuneACCESS and kept in-frame rearrangements only. Not all clones are present; in checked studies, unresolved V genes account for under half, and no reason is known for the remainder. This sample gives tens of thousands of clones in total; 75% to 90% of them show up just once. Under 0.25% of the sample rests with the top ten. General findings and caveats noted by the study authors: The antigen specificity of the clonally expanded peripheral T cells was not determined. In the 0.1-3.0 mg/kg groups, partial responders had among the lowest normalized peripheral clonal expansion, particularly in CD8+ T cells. After ivuxolimab, expanded clones were on average more numerous among CD8+ T cells than among CD4+ T cells. Low levels of normalized T-cell clonal expansion were also seen in some patients who did not respond. Clonal expansion of both CD4+ and CD8+ blood T cells was observed from baseline to week 6 at doses 0.1 to 3.0 mg/kg.

The sample here was CD4+ or CD8+ T cells sorted from blood, taken in a trial of the OX40 agonist ivuxolimab. This sequence was found in an adult with an advanced solid tumor such as melanoma, head and neck, liver or kidney cancer.

The DNA is TGTGCCAGCGGTTCCATCTACTATGGCTACACCTTC. This sequence encodes CASGSIYYGYTF. This receptor chain uses TRBV28 and TRBJ1-2, with no D gene named confidently. The cysteine opens and the phenylalanine closes a CDR3 of 12 amino acids. Only the CDR3 DNA is retained, 36 bases long and in frame from the first base. The germline ends are 10 bases apart after V is trimmed by 8 bases and J by 3 bases. CDR1 and CDR2 are drawn from the germline V gene: MDHEN, SYDVKM.